The 30 T cell receptor beta chains below come from one sample, sequenced in a study of blood T cell repertoires in COVID-19. Sequenced by immunoSEQ multiplex PCR; TCRdb stores in-frame clones only, minus some. The data contain several thousand clones, approximately 87% of them singletons. Sequencing used peripheral blood. The receptors stem from a human donor in a cohort sampled during active COVID-19.

J is TRBJ1-1 and V is TRBV4-1, with D tentatively TRBD1 (6 bases). The germline V gene has CDR1 MGHRA and CDR2 YSYEKL. The V gene lost 0 bases and the J gene lost 0 bases, with 17 bases spanning the gap. This CDR3 has 18 amino acids. The CDR3 here is CASSQDFRGSNMNTEAFF. The CDR3 DNA is TGCGCCAGCAGCCAAGATTTCAGGGGCTCTAACATGAACACTGAAGCTTTCTTT.

V usage is TRBV2 and J usage is TRBJ1-3; 11 positions agree with TRBD1. V was pared by 6 bases and J by 6 bases, with 7 bases of the junction left unmatched. The CDR3 covers 15 residues. Germline V gene lookup returns CDR1 SNHLY and CDR2 FYNNEI. This chain's CDR3 is CASSFGTGGLNTIYF. The CDR3 DNA sequence: TGTGCCAGCAGCTTCGGGACAGGGGGGTTAAACACCATATATTTT. Using reference TRBV2 and TRBJ1-3 for the parts outside the CDR3, the full variable domain is EPEVTQTPSHQVTQMGQEVILRCVPISNHLYFYWYRQILGQKVEFLVSFYNNEISEKSEIFDDQFSVERPDGSNFTLKIRSTKLEDSAMYFCASSFGTGGLNTIYFGEGSWLTVV.

The CDR3 reads CASSLSGGRYNEQFF. The DNA for the CDR3 is TGCGCCAGCAGCTTGAGCGGGGGCCGGTACAATGAGCAGTTCTTC. The chain links TRBV5-1 to TRBJ2-1; TRBD2 aligns across 8 bases. Per germline, CDR1 SGHRS and CDR2 YFSETQ. The CDR3 extends over 15 amino acids. The V segment lost 1 base and the J segment 4 bases; nucleotides outside the gene matches: 4.

J is TRBJ1-3 and V is TRBV9, with a weak D call TRBD1 (5 bases). The V end was cut by 3 bases, the J end by 0 bases, with 7 bases between. Germline lookup yields CDR1 SGDLS and CDR2 YYNGEE. This CDR3 has 14 residues. CDR3 nucleotide sequence: TGTGCCAGCAGCGGGGACTTCTCTGGAAACACCATATATTTT. Translation: CASSGDFSGNTIYF.

This chain links TRBV5-4 with TRBJ2-3; the D gene is possibly TRBD2 (7 bases). V lost 1 base, J lost 3 bases, and 18 bases lay in between. Per germline, CDR1 SGHNT and CDR2 YYREEE (reference sequence). CDR3 size: 17 residues. DNA of the CDR3: TGTGCCAGCAGCTTGCTGGGTCGGGGGGCGCGGACAGATACGCAGTATTTT. Its translation is CASSLLGRGARTDTQYF.

V usage is TRBV19 and J usage is TRBJ2-3; D gene uncertain. In germline, CDR1 is LNHDA, CDR2 SQIVND (reference sequence). CDR3 length: 14 amino acids. V lost 3 bases to trimming and J lost 0 bases, with 7 bases between them. Here the CDR3 DNA reads TGTGCCAGTAGTATTCAGTTGAGCACAGATACGCAGTATTTT. Its protein product is CASSIQLSTDTQYF.

The table lists this clone with a few counts. The rearrangement links TRBV7-9 to TRBJ2-3; D not certain. Per the germline V gene, CDR1 is SEHNR and CDR2 is FQNEAQ (reference sequence). Trimming pared 3 bases from V and 0 bases from J, leaving 4 bases between. The CDR3 runs to 13 residues. CDR3 nucleotide sequence: TGTGCCAGCAGCTTTTCTAGCACAGATACGCAGTATTTT. The encoded protein is CASSFSSTDTQYF.

The V and J genes are TRBV5-6 and TRBJ1-5; no clear D gene. The CDR3 loop spans 14 amino acids. Germline loops: CDR1 SGHDT, CDR2 YYEEEE. The V and J ends lost 0 bases and 0 bases respectively, with 4 bases between them. CDR3 protein: CASSLGLSNQPQHF. CDR3 in DNA: TGTGCCAGCAGCTTGGGGCTTAGCAATCAGCCCCAGCATTTT.

The rearrangement links TRBV4-1 to TRBJ1-1; D perhaps matches TRBD1 (5 bases). Trimming shortened V by 4 bases and J by 4 bases, and 13 bases separated the two germline ends. Germline CDR1 MGHRA, CDR2 YSYEKL. The CDR3 consists of 14 residues. The DNA of the CDR3 is TGCGCCAGCAGCCCCATAGGACACGGCACTGAAGCTTTCTTT. Translated: CASSPIGHGTEAFF.

V usage is TRBV2 and J usage is TRBJ2-1; D may be TRBD1 (6 bases). V lost 9 bases to trimming and J lost 2 bases, with 17 bases between them. Germline CDR1 is SNHLY and CDR2 is FYNNEI. The CDR3 loop spans 15 amino acids. This CDR3 is CASRSRGHPYNEQFF. CDR3 in DNA: TGTGCCAGTAGGTCTCGGGGACACCCCTACAATGAGCAGTTCTTC.

The chain carries TRBV9 and TRBJ2-1, with TRBD2 matching 8 bases. Germline assignment: CDR1 SGDLS and CDR2 YYNGEE. The CDR3 runs 15 residues. Germline trimming cut 3 bases from V and 2 bases from J; bases unmatched to any gene: 4. CDR3 loop: CASSETGGPYNEQFF. CDR3 DNA sequence: TGTGCCAGCAGCGAAACGGGGGGGCCCTACAATGAGCAGTTCTTC.

The rearrangement uses TRBV4-1 and TRBJ1-1; maybe TRBD1 (5 bases). Germline CDR1 is MGHRA and CDR2 is YSYEKL. Trimming removed 0 bases at V and 4 bases at J, with 9 bases between. CDR3 size: 14 residues. CDR3 protein: CASSQDLRGTEAFF. The CDR3, as DNA: TGCGCCAGCAGCCAAGACCTTAGGGGCACTGAAGCTTTCTTT.

CDR3 amino acids: CASTRQAGGEETQYF. CDR3 coding DNA: TGTGCCAGCACTAGACAAGCAGGGGGCGAAGAGACCCAGTACTTC. The chain employs TRBV6-5 and TRBJ2-5; 8 nucleotides line up with TRBD1. This CDR3 has 15 amino acids. Looked up from germline, CDR1 is MNHEY and CDR2 is SVGAGI. The V segment lost 7 bases and the J segment 3 bases; nucleotides outside the gene matches: 10.

J is TRBJ1-5 and V is TRBV30; tentative D call: TRBD1 (5 bases). V shed 3 bases and J shed 0 bases, with 15 bases lying between them. Per the germline V gene, CDR1 is GTSNPN and CDR2 is SVGIG (reference sequence). The CDR3 runs to 16 residues. The CDR3 loop is CAWSYRTAYSNQPQHF. The DNA for the CDR3 is TGTGCCTGGAGCTACAGGACGGCATATAGCAATCAGCCCCAGCATTTT.

The chain uses TRBV10-3 and TRBJ1-1, with 9 bases lining up with TRBD1. The junction had 4 bases not matched to a gene; V was cut back by 8 bases and J by 0 bases. Germline V CDR1 and CDR2: ENHRY, SYGVKD. The CDR3 sequence is 14 residues long. CDR3 coding DNA: TGTGCCATCGGAAACAGGGGGCTGAACACTGAAGCTTTCTTT. It codes for CAIGNRGLNTEAFF.

The chain recombines TRBV7-9 with TRBJ2-2, with 11 positions matching TRBD2. The germline gives CDR1 SEHNR, CDR2 FQNEAQ (reference sequence). CDR3 length equals 15 residues. J was trimmed by 3 bases and V by 5 bases; bases with no gene match: 2. Here the CDR3 DNA reads TGTGCCAGCAGCCCACTAGCGGGGGACACCGGGGAGCTGTTTTTT. This encodes CASSPLAGDTGELFF.

The CDR3 bases are TGTGCCAGTAGTATGGAGCGGGGGGGCTCCAATGAGCAGTTCTTC. Protein sequence: CASSMERGGSNEQFF. V usage is TRBV19 and J usage is TRBJ2-1, with 10 bases fitting TRBD2. In germline, CDR1 is LNHDA, CDR2 SQIVND (reference sequence). The CDR3 is made up of 15 amino acids. With V trimmed by 3 bases and J by 6 bases, 5 bases remained unmatched. Using reference TRBV19 and TRBJ2-1 for the parts outside the CDR3, the full variable domain is DGGITQSPKYLFRKEGQNVTLSCEQNLNHDAMYWYRQDPGQGLRLIYYSQIVNDFQKGDIAEGYSVSREKKESFPLTVTSAQKNPTAFYLCASSMERGGSNEQFFGPGTRLTVL.

This clone was seen more than once but under ten times. The chain joins TRBV5-4 to TRBJ2-7, with D possibly matching TRBD1 (6 bases). The V and J ends lost 4 bases and 0 bases respectively, with 11 bases between them. Germline loops: CDR1 SGHNT, CDR2 YYREEE (reference sequence). This CDR3 comprises 14 residues. CDR3 sequence reads: CASSQDRSSYEQYF. The CDR3 coding sequence is TGTGCCAGCAGCCAAGACAGGAGCTCCTACGAGCAGTACTTC.

This rearrangement joins TRBV10-1 to TRBJ2-2, with D hard to call. The length of the CDR3 is 14 residues. V was cut by 4 bases and J by 2 bases, with 8 bases left in between. Germline-derived CDR1 and CDR2 are WNHNN and SYGVQD (reference sequence). The CDR3 protein is CASSASSNTGELFF. The CDR3 region has the DNA TGCGCCAGCAGTGCCAGTTCTAACACCGGGGAGCTGTTTTTT.

J is TRBJ1-6 and V is TRBV5-6, with D possibly TRBD1 on 5 matching bases. Trimming cost V 0 bases and J 10 bases, with 14 bases left between them. Germline V gene data show CDR1 as SGHDT and CDR2 as YYEEEE. This CDR3 spans 15 amino acids. DNA of the CDR3: TGTGCCAGCAGCTTGGGATTGGGGCTTGGGTCACCCCTCCACTTT. The encoded protein is CASSLGLGLGSPLHF.

This clone was counted a single time. J is TRBJ2-1 and V is TRBV19, with D hard to call. Germline lookup yields CDR1 LNHDA and CDR2 SQIVND (reference sequence). V was cut by 5 bases and J by 3 bases, with 8 bases left in between. The length of the CDR3 is 13 residues. CDR3 coding DNA: TGTGCCAGTAGTGGGCAGAGCTACAATGAGCAGTTCTTC. It translates to CASSGQSYNEQFF.

This clone is a singleton in its sample. V usage is TRBV7-2 and J usage is TRBJ2-7, with TRBD2 matching 13 bases. This CDR3 is 15 amino acids long. The germline gives CDR1 SGHTA, CDR2 FQGNSA. Trimming cost V 6 bases and J 6 bases; bases outside gene matches: 8. The CDR3 nucleotides are TGTGCCAGCAGTCGTACCGGGACTAGCGGGGCCGAGCAGTACTTC. Its protein product is CASSRTGTSGAEQYF. The full variable domain, its missing parts supplied by reference TRBV7-2 and TRBJ2-7, is GAGVSQSPSNKVTEKGKDVELRCDPISGHTALYWYRQSLGQGLEFLIYFQGNSAPDKSGLPSDRFSAERTGGSVSTLTIQRTQQEDSAVYLCASSRTGTSGAEQYFGPGTRLTVT.

J is TRBJ1-1 and V is TRBV14; D remains unclear. The CDR3 is 15 residues long. V dropped 1 base and J dropped 3 bases, with 12 bases sitting between them. Looked up from germline, CDR1 is SGHDN and CDR2 is FVKESK. The CDR3 loop is CASSQVKNGYTEAFF. The CDR3 bases are TGTGCCAGCAGCCAAGTCAAGAACGGGTACACTGAAGCTTTCTTT.

The V call is TRBV9, the J call TRBJ2-1; the D gene is possibly TRBD2 (7 bases). Germline CDR1 reads SGDLS; CDR2 reads YYNGEE. V was shortened by 3 bases and J by 0 bases, with 16 bases between the two germline ends. The CDR3 runs 17 residues. The CDR3 sequence: CASSALGGAGSYNEQFF. CDR3 nucleotides: TGTGCCAGCAGCGCTCTAGGGGGGGCGGGCTCCTACAATGAGCAGTTCTTC. Supplemented by reference TRBV9 and TRBJ2-1, the full variable domain reads DSGVTQTPKHLITATGQRVTLRCSPRSGDLSVYWYQQSLDQGLQFLIQYYNGEERAKGNILERFSAQQFPDLHSELNLSSLELGDSALYFCASSALGGAGSYNEQFFGPGTRLTVL.

The CDR3 loop reads CASSLGLGVVSGNTIYF. CDR3 nucleotides: TGTGCCAGCAGCTTAGGCTTAGGGGTAGTCTCTGGAAACACCATATATTTT. This chain uses TRBV13 with TRBJ1-3; D may be TRBD1 (5 bases). This CDR3 comprises 17 residues. Germline values: CDR1 PRHDT, CDR2 FYEKMQ (reference sequence). Trimming stripped 0 bases from V and 0 bases from J, with 12 bases between.

This chain links TRBV5-1 with TRBJ2-3; D is unresolved. Germline V CDR1 and CDR2: SGHRS, YFSETQ. V lost 4 bases and J 1 base, leaving 10 bases between the germline ends. The CDR3 is 14 residues long. The CDR3 nucleotides are TGCGCCAGCAGCCTGTACCAGGGCACAGATACGCAGTATTTT. Its translation is CASSLYQGTDTQYF.

The gene calls are TRBV15 and TRBJ1-3, with TRBD1 matching over 7 bases. V lost 4 bases to trimming and J lost 2 bases; unmatched junction nucleotides: 2. This CDR3 is 14 amino acids long. Germline V gene lookup returns CDR1 LNHNV and CDR2 YYDKDF (reference sequence). The CDR3 loop reads CATSIQGTGNTIYF. CDR3 in DNA: TGTGCCACCAGCATACAGGGGACTGGAAACACCATATATTTT. Together with reference TRBV15 and TRBJ1-3, the CDR3 gives the full variable domain: DAMVIQNPRYQVTQFGKPVTLSCSQTLNHNVMYWYQQKSSQAPKLLFHYYDKDFNNEADTPDNFQSRRPNTSFCFLDIRSPGLGDTAMYLCATSIQGTGNTIYFGEGSWLTVV.

The V call is TRBV5-1, the J call TRBJ1-2; a possible D gene is TRBD1 (6 bases). This CDR3 has 14 residues. Trimming pared 0 bases from V and 8 bases from J, leaving 14 bases between. Germline V gene sequence: CDR1 SGHRS, CDR2 YFSETQ. CDR3 in amino acids: CASSLAWAGEGYTF. As DNA, the CDR3 is TGCGCCAGCAGCTTGGCCTGGGCAGGGGAAGGCTACACCTTC.

The chain has TRBV18 and TRBJ1-4; D is possibly TRBD1 (6 bases). Germline lookup yields CDR1 KGHSH and CDR2 LQKENI. V lost 6 bases and J lost 2, with 13 bases in between. The CDR3 is 15 amino acids. The CDR3 bases are TGTGCCAGCTCCTTCACTCAGGGGACTAATGAAAAACTGTTTTTT. Translated, it gives CASSFTQGTNEKLFF.

V gene TRBV3-1 (or the pseudogene TRBV3-2) combines with J gene TRBJ2-1, with a tentative D call TRBD2 (5 bases). Trimming cost V 1 base and J 16 bases, with 14 bases left between them. The CDR3 is 12 amino acids. The germline gives CDR1 LGHDT, CDR2 YNNKEL (reference sequence). CDR3 nucleotide sequence: TGTGCCAGCAGCCAAGGCACTGGACTCCGATTCTTC. This codes for CASSQGTGLRFF.